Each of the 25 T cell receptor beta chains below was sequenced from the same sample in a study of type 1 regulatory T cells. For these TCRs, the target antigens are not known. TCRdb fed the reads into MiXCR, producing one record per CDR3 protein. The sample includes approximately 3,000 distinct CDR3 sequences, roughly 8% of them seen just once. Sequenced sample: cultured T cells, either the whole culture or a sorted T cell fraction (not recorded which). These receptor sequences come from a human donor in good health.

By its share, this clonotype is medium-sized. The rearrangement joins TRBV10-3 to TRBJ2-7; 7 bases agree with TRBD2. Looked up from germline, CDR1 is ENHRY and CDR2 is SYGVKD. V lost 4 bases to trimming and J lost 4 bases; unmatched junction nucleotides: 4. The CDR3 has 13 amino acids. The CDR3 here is CAISGDYLYEQYF. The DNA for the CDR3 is TGTGCCATCAGTGGGGACTATCTATACGAGCAGTACTTC.

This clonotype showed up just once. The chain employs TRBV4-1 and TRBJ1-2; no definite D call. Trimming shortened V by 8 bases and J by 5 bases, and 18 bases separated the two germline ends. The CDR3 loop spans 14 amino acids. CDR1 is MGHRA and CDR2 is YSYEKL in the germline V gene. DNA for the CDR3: TGCGCCAGCCAATCCCCCGGGGTTGGATATGGCTACACCTTC. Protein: CASQSPGVGYGYTF.

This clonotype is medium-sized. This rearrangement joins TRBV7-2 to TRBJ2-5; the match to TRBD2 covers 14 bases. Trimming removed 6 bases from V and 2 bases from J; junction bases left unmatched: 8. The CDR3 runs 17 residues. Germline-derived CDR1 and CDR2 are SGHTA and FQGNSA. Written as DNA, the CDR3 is TGTGCCAGCAGAACGGAGGGGACTAGCGGGAGACAAGAGACCCAGTACTTC. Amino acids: CASRTEGTSGRQETQYF.

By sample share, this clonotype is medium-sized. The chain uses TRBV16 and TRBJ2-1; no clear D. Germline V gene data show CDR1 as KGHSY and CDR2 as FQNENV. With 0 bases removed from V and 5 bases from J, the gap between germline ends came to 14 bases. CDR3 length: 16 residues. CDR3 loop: CASSQSIQVQHNEQFF. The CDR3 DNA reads TGTGCCAGCAGCCAATCTATCCAGGTGCAGCACAATGAGCAGTTCTTC.

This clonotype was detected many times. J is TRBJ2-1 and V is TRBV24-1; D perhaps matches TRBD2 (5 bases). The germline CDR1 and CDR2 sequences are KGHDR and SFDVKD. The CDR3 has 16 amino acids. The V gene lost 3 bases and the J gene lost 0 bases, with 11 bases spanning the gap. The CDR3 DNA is TGTGCCACCAGTGATAGGAGCGGACCCTCCTACAATGAGCAGTTCTTC. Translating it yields CATSDRSGPSYNEQFF.

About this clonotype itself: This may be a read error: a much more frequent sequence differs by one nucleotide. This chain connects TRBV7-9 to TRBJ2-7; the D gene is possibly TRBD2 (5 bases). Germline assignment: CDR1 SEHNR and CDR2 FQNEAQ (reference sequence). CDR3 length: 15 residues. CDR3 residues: CASSLYGEGAYGQYF. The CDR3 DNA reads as TGTGCCAGCAGCTTATACGGGGAAGGTGCCTACGGGCAGTACTTC.

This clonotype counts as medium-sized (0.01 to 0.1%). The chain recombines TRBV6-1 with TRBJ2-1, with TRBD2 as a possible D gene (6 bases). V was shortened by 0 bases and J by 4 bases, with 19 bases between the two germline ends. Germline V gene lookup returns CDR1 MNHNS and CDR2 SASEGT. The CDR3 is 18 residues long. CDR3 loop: CASSEALGGAVGYNEQFF. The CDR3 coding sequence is TGTGCCAGCAGTGAAGCCCTCGGGGGAGCAGTAGGATACAATGAGCAGTTCTTC.

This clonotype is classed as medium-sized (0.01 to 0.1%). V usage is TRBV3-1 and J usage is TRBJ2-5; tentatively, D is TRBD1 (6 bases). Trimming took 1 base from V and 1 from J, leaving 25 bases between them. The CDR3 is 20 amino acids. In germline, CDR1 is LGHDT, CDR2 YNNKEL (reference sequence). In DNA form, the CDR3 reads TGTGCCAGCAGCCAAGGGATGGGGGCTGGGCGGCTCCCTACCCAAGAGACCCAGTACTTC. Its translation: CASSQGMGAGRLPTQETQYF.

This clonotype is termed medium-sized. The CDR3 protein is CASSPFIRAEAFF. The CDR3 DNA follows: TGTGCCAGCAGCCCCTTTATCAGGGCTGAAGCTTTCTTT. The genes are TRBV14 and TRBJ1-1; tentative D call: TRBD1 (5 bases). The CDR3 contains 13 residues. The V gene's germline CDR1 is SGHDN and CDR2 FVKESK. V was shortened by 4 bases and J by 6 bases, with 12 bases between the two germline ends.

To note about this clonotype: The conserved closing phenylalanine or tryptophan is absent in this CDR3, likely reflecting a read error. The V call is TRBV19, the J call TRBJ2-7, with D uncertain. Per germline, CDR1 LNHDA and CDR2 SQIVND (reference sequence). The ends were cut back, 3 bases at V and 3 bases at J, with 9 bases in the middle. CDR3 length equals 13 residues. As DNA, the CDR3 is TGTGCCAGTAGTATGGTTAGGGACTACGAGCAGTACTTG. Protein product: CASSMVRDYEQYL.

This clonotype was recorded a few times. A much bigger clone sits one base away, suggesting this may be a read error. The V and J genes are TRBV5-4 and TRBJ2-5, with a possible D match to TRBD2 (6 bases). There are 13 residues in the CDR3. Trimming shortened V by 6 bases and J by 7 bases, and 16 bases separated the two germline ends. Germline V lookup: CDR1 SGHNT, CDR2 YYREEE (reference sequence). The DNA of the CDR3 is TGTGCCAGCACCCGGACCCTGGGGGGGACCCAGTACTTC. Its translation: CASTRTLGGTQYF.

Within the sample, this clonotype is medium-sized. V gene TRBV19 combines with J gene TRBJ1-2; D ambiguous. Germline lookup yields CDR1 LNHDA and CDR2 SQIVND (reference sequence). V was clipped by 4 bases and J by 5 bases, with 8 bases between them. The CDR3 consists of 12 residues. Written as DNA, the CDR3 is TGTGCCAGTAGTACCACGGGGTATGGCTACACCTTC. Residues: CASSTTGYGYTF.

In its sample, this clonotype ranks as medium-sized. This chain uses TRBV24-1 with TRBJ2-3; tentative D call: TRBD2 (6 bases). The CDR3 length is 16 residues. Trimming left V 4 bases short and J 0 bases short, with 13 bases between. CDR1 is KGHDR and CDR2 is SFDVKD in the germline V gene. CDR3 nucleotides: TGTGCCACCAGTGACTGGGACTCTACAAGCACAGATACGCAGTATTTT. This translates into CATSDWDSTSTDTQYF.

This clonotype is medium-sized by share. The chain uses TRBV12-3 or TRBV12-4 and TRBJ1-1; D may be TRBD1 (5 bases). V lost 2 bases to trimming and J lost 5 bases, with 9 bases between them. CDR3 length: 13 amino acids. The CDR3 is CASSLNGGTEAFF. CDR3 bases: TGTGCCAGCAGTTTAAACGGGGGGACTGAAGCTTTCTTT.

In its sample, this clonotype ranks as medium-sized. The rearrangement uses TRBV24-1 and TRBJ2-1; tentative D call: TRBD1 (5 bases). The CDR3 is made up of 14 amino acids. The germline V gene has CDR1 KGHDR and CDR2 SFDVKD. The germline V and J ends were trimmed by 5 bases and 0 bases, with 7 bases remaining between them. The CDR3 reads CATSATGSYNEQFF. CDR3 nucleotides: TGTGCCACCAGTGCTACAGGCTCCTACAATGAGCAGTTCTTC.

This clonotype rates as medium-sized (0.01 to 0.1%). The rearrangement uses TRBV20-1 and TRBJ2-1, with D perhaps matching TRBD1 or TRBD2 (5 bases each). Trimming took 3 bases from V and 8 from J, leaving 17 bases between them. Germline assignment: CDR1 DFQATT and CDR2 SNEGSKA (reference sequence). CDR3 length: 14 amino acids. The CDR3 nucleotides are TGCAGTGCTAGTATCTCGGGGCTTGCCCATGAGCAGTTCTTC. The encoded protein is CSASISGLAHEQFF.

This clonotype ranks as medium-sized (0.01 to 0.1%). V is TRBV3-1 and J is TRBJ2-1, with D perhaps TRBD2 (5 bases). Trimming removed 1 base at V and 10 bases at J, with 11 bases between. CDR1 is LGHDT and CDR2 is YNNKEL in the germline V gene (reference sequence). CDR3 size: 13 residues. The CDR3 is CASSQGAAFEQFF. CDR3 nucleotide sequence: TGTGCCAGCAGCCAAGGAGCGGCGTTCGAGCAGTTCTTC.

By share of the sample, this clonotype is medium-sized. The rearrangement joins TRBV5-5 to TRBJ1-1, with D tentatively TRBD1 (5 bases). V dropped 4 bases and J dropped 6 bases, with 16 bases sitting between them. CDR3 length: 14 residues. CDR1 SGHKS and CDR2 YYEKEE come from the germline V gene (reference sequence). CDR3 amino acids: CASSPQGPPSEAFF. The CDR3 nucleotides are TGTGCCAGCAGCCCCCAGGGCCCTCCCTCTGAAGCTTTCTTT.

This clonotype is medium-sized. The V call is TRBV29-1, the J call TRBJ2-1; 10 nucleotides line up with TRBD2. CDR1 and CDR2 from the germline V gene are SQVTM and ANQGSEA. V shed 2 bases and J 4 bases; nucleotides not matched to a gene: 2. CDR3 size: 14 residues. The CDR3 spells CSVELLAGYNEQFF. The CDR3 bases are TGCAGCGTTGAACTACTAGCGGGATACAATGAGCAGTTCTTC.

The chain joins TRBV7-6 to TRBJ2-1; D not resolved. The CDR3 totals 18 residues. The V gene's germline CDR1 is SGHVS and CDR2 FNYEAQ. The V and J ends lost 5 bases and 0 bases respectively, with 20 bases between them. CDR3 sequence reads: CASSPLSSQLRSYNEQFF. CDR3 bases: TGTGCCAGCAGCCCACTGTCGAGTCAACTACGCTCCTACAATGAGCAGTTCTTC. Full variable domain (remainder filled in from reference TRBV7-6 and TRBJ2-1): GAGVSQSPRYKVTKRGQDVALRCDPISGHVSLYWYRQALGQGPEFLTYFNYEAQQDKSGLPNDRFSAERPEGSISTLTIQRTEQRDSAMYRCASSPLSSQLRSYNEQFFGPGTRLTVL.

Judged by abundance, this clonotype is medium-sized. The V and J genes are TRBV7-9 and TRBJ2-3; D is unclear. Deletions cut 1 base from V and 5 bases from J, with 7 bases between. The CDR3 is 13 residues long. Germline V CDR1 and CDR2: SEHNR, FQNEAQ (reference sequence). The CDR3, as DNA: TGTGCCAGCAGCTTAGACCGAGGAGATACGCAGTATTTT. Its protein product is CASSLDRGDTQYF. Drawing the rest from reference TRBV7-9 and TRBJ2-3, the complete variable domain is DTGVSQNPRHKITKRGQNVTFRCDPISEHNRLYWYRQTLGQGPEFLTYFQNEAQLEKSRLLSDRFSAERPKGSFSTLEIQRTEQGDSAMYLCASSLDRGDTQYFGPGTRLTVL.

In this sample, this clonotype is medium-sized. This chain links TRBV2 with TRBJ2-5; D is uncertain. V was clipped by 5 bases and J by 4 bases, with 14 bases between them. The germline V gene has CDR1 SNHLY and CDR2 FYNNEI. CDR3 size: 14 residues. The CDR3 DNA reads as TGTGCCAGCAGTTCTCCTCTAGGTACAGAGACCCAGTACTTC. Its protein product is CASSSPLGTETQYF. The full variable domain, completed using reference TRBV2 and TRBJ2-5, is EPEVTQTPSHQVTQMGQEVILRCVPISNHLYFYWYRQILGQKVEFLVSFYNNEISEKSEIFDDQFSVERPDGSNFTLKIRSTKLEDSAMYFCASSSPLGTETQYFGPGTRLLVL.

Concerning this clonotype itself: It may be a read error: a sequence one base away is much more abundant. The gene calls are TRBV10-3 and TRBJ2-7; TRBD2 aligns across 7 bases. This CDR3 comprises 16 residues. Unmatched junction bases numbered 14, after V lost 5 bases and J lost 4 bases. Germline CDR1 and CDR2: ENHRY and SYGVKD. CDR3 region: CAISRPSAGAEYEQYF. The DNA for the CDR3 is TGTGCCATCAGTCGGCCTTCCGCGGGAGCCGAGTACGAGCAGTACTTC.

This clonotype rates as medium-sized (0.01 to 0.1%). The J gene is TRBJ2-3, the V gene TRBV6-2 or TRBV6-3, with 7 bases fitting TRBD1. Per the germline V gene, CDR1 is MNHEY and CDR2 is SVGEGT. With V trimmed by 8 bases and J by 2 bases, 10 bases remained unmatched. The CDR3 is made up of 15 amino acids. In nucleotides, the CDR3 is TGTGCCAGCGCCGCCCAGGGACAGCTCACAGATACGCAGTATTTT. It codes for CASAAQGQLTDTQYF.

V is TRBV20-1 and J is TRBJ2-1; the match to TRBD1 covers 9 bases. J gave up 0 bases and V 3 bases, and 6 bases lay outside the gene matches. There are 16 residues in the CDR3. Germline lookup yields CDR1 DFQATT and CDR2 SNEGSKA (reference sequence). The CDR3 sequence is CSARGTGTPSYNEQFF. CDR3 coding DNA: TGCAGTGCTAGGGGGACAGGGACCCCCTCCTACAATGAGCAGTTCTTC.